A single sample gave rise to the 3 T cell receptor beta chains below, sequenced in a study of identical twins. TCRdb re-analysed the 5' RACE reads in MiXCR, keeping a single row per CDR3 protein. The sample holds around 230,000 distinct CDR3 sequences; 6.5% are singletons and the top ten take about 14%. In addition, the sample was reused for a study of T cells expressing NK-cell markers.

Sequences were obtained from CD8+ T cells sorted from blood. The receptors originated from a woman aged 18-29 years in good health.

Many counts were recorded for this clonotype. This chain links TRBV6-1 with TRBJ1-1; D uncertain. The V end was cut by 6 bases, the J end by 0 bases, with 14 bases between. The CDR3 contains 15 residues. CDR1 MNHNS and CDR2 SASEGT come from the germline V gene. The CDR3 nucleotides are TGTGCCAGCAGCCCTATCCGGGGATTGAACACTGAAGCTTTCTTT. It yields the protein CASSPIRGLNTEAFF.

A few counts support this clonotype. The rearrangement links TRBV12-3 or TRBV12-4 to TRBJ2-7; D call uncertain. The ends were cut back, 10 bases at V and 3 bases at J, with 10 bases in the middle. The CDR3 sequence is 11 residues long. The CDR3 DNA is TGTGCCACCCGAAGGAACTACGAGCAGTACTTC. Translated, it gives CATRRNYEQYF.

This clonotype has only a few counts. J is TRBJ1-5 and V is TRBV27; D not resolved. The germline CDR1 and CDR2 sequences are MNHEY and SMNVEV (reference sequence). The length of the CDR3 is 14 residues. V lost 2 bases, J lost 7 bases, and 12 bases lay in between. The CDR3 coding sequence is TGTGCCAGCAGTTTAACAGTCGGGAGCCAGCCCCAGCATTTT. It encodes CASSLTVGSQPQHF.